Here is one T cell receptor (beta chain) with its context. Its target is unknown. This record comes from a study of vaccination effects on CD4 cells after COVID-19. Study-level findings and limits: The study found marked clonal contraction of infection- and vaccine-induced clones late after vaccination. After vaccination of healthy people, only 1 of 255 vaccine-induced clones cross-reacted with common cold coronaviruses.

Sequencing in the ViraFEST assay came after antigen-specific CD4+ T cells had been expanded with viral peptide pools, which were used to stimulate PBMC. Culture lasted about nine days before CD4+ T cell isolation. Absence of prior SARS-CoV-2 infection characterized the vaccine recipients, who showed negative nucleocapsid antibodies. On day 3 and again on day 7, half the medium was replaced with IL-2 medium. Profiling relied on immunoSEQ multiplex PCR, and the TCRdb table lists in-frame clones only, not all of them. The sample has under 25,000 clones, roughly two thirds seen once. The CDR3 loop spans 16 amino acids. Trimming removed 10 bases from V and 2 bases from J; junction bases left unmatched: 11. Germline loops: CDR1 MNHEY, CDR2 SMNVEV (reference sequence).

The rearrangement links TRBV27 to TRBJ2-1; 10 nucleotides agree with TRBD2. Sequencing was performed on CD4+ T cells from PBMCs cultured with SARS-CoV-2 spike peptides, taken before COVID-19 vaccination. This clonotype originated in a human donor who received a COVID-19 vaccine. The CDR3 nucleotides read TGTGCCAACAGGCAAATCAGCGGGGGGGCCTACAATGAGCAGTTCTTC. This encodes CANRQISGGAYNEQFF.